Below are 12 T cell receptor beta chains sequenced from a single sample in a study of beta chain features in type 1 diabetes. Study findings and constraints: Researchers report that Type 1 diabetes patients had moderately but significantly shorter TCRB CDR3s across all four CD4+ subsets.

cDNA synthesis used the whole RNA isolate, giving expressed TCRB sequences. Generated by immunoSEQ multiplex PCR, the TCRdb table keeps only in-frame clones and is missing some. The table lists around 710,000 clones, about an eighth of them singletons. The antigens of these receptors remain unknown. The specimen was naive CD4+ T cells from blood. These TCRs come from a man aged 25-45 years with type 1 diabetes.

The chain employs TRBV6-6 and TRBJ2-4; no clear D. The CDR3 is 11 residues long. V lost 8 bases and J 3 bases, leaving 5 bases between the germline ends. CDR1 is MNHNY and CDR2 is SVGAGI in the germline V gene (reference sequence). The CDR3 DNA reads TGTGCCAGCGAGATCAAAAACATTCAGTACTTC. Amino acids: CASEIKNIQYF.

This clone was detected only a few times. The chain carries TRBV5-1 and TRBJ2-3; 9 bases align to TRBD2. The CDR3 runs 15 residues. After removal of 1 base from V and 2 bases from J, the junction contained 2 bases not matched to a gene. Per germline, CDR1 SGHRS and CDR2 YFSETQ. The CDR3 nucleotides read TGCGCCAGCAGCTTGAGCGGGGGGAACACAGATACGCAGTATTTT. It encodes CASSLSGGNTDTQYF. The variable domain in full, completed from reference TRBV5-1 and TRBJ2-3, reads KAGVTQTPRYLIKTRGQQVTLSCSPISGHRSVSWYQQTPGQGLQFLFEYFSETQRNKGNFPGRFSGRQFSNSRSEMNVSTLELGDSALYLCASSLSGGNTDTQYFGPGTRLTVL.

In its sample, this clone was seen a few times. The CDR3 reads CASSPGQVTQINSPLHF. DNA for the CDR3: TGTGCCAGCTCACCCGGACAGGTGACTCAAATTAATTCACCCCTCCACTTT. This sequence joins TRBV18 and TRBJ1-6, with 7 bases lining up with TRBD1. Per germline, CDR1 KGHSH and CDR2 LQKENI. The CDR3 has 17 residues. V dropped 3 bases and J dropped 6; count of bases not matched to a gene: 11. Variable domain in full (rest from reference TRBV18 and TRBJ1-6): NAGVMQNPRHLVRRRGQEARLRCSPMKGHSHVYWYRQLPEEGLKFMVYLQKENIIDESGMPKERFSAEFPKEGPSILRIQQVVRGDSAAYFCASSPGQVTQINSPLHFGNGTRLTVT.

In this sample, this clone turned up a few times. V is TRBV30 and J is TRBJ1-6; unclear D gene. This CDR3 is 13 amino acids long. V lost 4 bases to trimming and J lost 4 bases, with 8 bases between them. The germline V gene has CDR1 GTSNPN and CDR2 SVGIG (reference sequence). The CDR3 reads CAWTGLYNSPLHF. CDR3 coding DNA: TGTGCCTGGACGGGGTTATATAATTCACCCCTCCACTTT.

The chain uses TRBV19 and TRBJ2-2; no clear D gene. CDR1 is LNHDA, CDR2 SQIVND, per germline (reference sequence). The CDR3 has 14 residues. V gave up 5 bases and J gave up 6 bases, with 13 bases separating them. CDR3 amino acids: CASSPSYPAGELFF. The CDR3, as DNA: TGTGCCAGTAGTCCATCCTACCCGGCCGGGGAGCTGTTTTTT. Combining the CDR3 with reference TRBV19 and TRBJ2-2 gives the whole variable domain DGGITQSPKYLFRKEGQNVTLSCEQNLNHDAMYWYRQDPGQGLRLIYYSQIVNDFQKGDIAEGYSVSREKKESFPLTVTSAQKNPTAFYLCASSPSYPAGELFFGEGSRLTVL.

This clone has more than one count but fewer than ten. The V and J genes are TRBV18 and TRBJ1-2; 7 positions match TRBD1. Germline V gene data show CDR1 as KGHSH and CDR2 as LQKENI. The CDR3 runs 15 residues. V shed 3 bases and J 4 bases; nucleotides not matched to a gene: 8. CDR3 sequence: CASSPSTGPGYGYTF. The CDR3 DNA reads TGTGCCAGCTCACCGTCGACAGGGCCAGGCTATGGCTACACCTTC.

This clone was seen a few times. The identical CDR3 is also encoded by other nucleotide sequences in the sample. The chain carries TRBV14 and TRBJ2-5; D gene unclear. The germline V gene has CDR1 SGHDN and CDR2 FVKESK. The CDR3 is 11 residues long. Trimming pared 3 bases from V and 4 bases from J, leaving 3 bases between. CDR3 amino acids: CASSQVETQYF. CDR3 nucleotide sequence: TGTGCCAGCAGCCAGGTAGAGACCCAGTACTTC. Full variable domain (outside the CDR3, taken from reference TRBV14 and TRBJ2-5): EAGVTQFPSHSVIEKGQTVTLRCDPISGHDNLYWYRRVMGKEIKFLLHFVKESKQDESGMPNNRFLAERTGGTYSTLKVQPAELEDSGVYFCASSQVETQYFGPGTRLLVL.

This clone was counted a few times. The chain combines TRBV4-2 with TRBJ1-2; no firm D call. Between the trimmed V and J ends, which lost 0 bases and 8 bases, there was a span of 16 bases. CDR3 length: 15 amino acids. CDR1 and CDR2 (germline): LGHNA, YNFKEQ. CDR3 nucleotides: TGTGCCAGCAGCCAAGATAGAGGGCAGGTCGGAGGCTACACCTTC. Translating it yields CASSQDRGQVGGYTF.

This clone was picked up a small number of times. Other DNA sequences in this specimen translate into the identical CDR3. The gene calls are TRBV5-1 and TRBJ2-2; D gene ambiguous. CDR3 length: 13 residues. Germline assignment: CDR1 SGHRS and CDR2 YFSETQ. V lost 0 bases, J lost 2 bases, and 2 bases lay in between. The CDR3: CASSLDNTGELFF. CDR3 nucleotide sequence: TGCGCCAGCAGCTTGGACAACACCGGGGAGCTGTTTTTT.

This clone occurred a few times. This chain joins TRBV7-2 and TRBJ1-5; TRBD1 is a possible D gene (6 bases). Germline V gives CDR1 SGHTA, CDR2 FQGNSA. The CDR3 has 15 residues. V was trimmed by 2 bases and J by 5 bases, leaving 13 bases between them. The CDR3 sequence is CASSLLGGSDQPQHF. In DNA form, the CDR3 reads TGTGCCAGCAGCTTATTAGGGGGTAGTGATCAGCCCCAGCATTTT. The variable domain in full, completed from reference TRBV7-2 and TRBJ1-5, reads GAGVSQSPSNKVTEKGKDVELRCDPISGHTALYWYRQSLGQGLEFLIYFQGNSAPDKSGLPSDRFSAERTGGSVSTLTIQRTQQEDSAVYLCASSLLGGSDQPQHFGDGTRLSIL.

The genes are TRBV29-1 and TRBJ1-2, with D tentatively TRBD1 (5 bases). CDR3 length equals 17 residues. The V gene's germline CDR1 is SQVTM and CDR2 ANQGSEA. V lost 0 bases and J 1 base, leaving 18 bases between the germline ends. CDR3 loop: CSVEDLRVRGFNYGYTF. The CDR3 region has the DNA TGCAGCGTTGAAGATCTCAGGGTCCGGGGCTTTAACTATGGCTACACCTTC.

The chain has TRBV10-3 and TRBJ1-3, with D perhaps matching TRBD1 (5 bases). The CDR3 runs 15 residues. V was pared by 5 bases and J by 9 bases, with 20 bases between. CDR1 is ENHRY and CDR2 is SYGVKD in the germline V gene. The CDR3 loop reads CAISLADGAYGTIYF. CDR3 coding DNA: TGTGCCATCAGTCTCGCGGACGGGGCTTACGGCACCATATATTTT.